A few counts support the clone carrying this T cell receptor beta chain. This specimen comes from a study of T-cell reconstitution after alpha-beta-depleted transplantation in children. CDR1 is LGHNA and CDR2 is YSLEER in the germline V gene. The CDR3 has 13 residues. The V and J ends lost 0 bases and 8 bases respectively, with 8 bases between them. Unique molecular identifiers were incorporated during preparation of the TCRbeta library. MiXCR, run by TCRdb on the PCR reads, gives a single entry per CDR3 protein. There are about 980,000 distinct CDR3 sequences in the sample; 25% to 35% occur only once, and about 28% lies in the top ten.

The J gene is TRBJ2-4, the V gene TRBV4-3; D not certain. The sequence was collected from a boy younger than two who had a stem cell transplant for SCID, so the T cells may come from the graft donor. The sequences come from PBMCs, mostly from graft donor cells, collected 360 days after TCRalphabeta/CD19-depleted stem cell transplant. As DNA, the CDR3 is TGCGCCAGCAGCCAAGATCAAGGGTACATTCAGTACTTC. Amino acids: CASSQDQGYIQYF.